The T cell receptor beta chain described here comes from a study of cytomegalovirus exposure and HLA in healthy donors. The PCR employed 60 Vbeta primers together with 13 Jbeta primers. The data were produced by immunoSEQ multiplex PCR, yet TCRdb's version contains in-frame clones alone and is incomplete. The sample carries roughly 190,000 clones, roughly four fifths recorded once. This clone was detected once. Its antigen is currently unknown. General study results and limits: Accounts indicate the classifier identified cytomegalovirus status with strong specificity and sensitivity. Researchers reported in a later analysis that a missense DCLRE1C variant was tied to TCR beta V- and J-gene trimming. Sequencing depth across donors, presence/absence analyses assumed, was roughly uniform.

Trimming left V 2 bases short and J 0 bases short, with 13 bases between. CDR1 is WSHSY, CDR2 SAAADI, per germline. The CDR3 is made up of 17 amino acids. Sample: PBMCs. The V call is TRBV10-2, the J call TRBJ1-4; D gene unclear. The receptor was isolated from a young woman in good health and CMV-seropositive. The CDR3 here is CASSEASSRATNEKLFF. The CDR3 DNA reads TGCGCCAGCAGTGAGGCCAGTTCCCGTGCAACTAATGAAAAACTGTTTTTT.